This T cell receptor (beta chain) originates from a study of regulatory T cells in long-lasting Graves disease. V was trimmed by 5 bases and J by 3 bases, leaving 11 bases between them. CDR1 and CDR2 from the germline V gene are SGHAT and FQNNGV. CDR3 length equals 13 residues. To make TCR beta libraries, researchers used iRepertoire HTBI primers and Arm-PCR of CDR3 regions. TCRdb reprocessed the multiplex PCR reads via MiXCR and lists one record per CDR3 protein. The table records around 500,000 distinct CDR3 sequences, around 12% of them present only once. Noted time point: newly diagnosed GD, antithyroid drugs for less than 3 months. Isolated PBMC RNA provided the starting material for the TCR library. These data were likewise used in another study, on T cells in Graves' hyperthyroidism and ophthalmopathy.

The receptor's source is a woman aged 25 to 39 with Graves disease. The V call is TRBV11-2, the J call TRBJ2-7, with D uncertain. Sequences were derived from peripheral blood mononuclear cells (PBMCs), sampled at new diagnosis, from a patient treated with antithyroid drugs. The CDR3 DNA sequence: TGTGCCAGCAGCATCTCCCGCGACTACGAGCAGTACTTC. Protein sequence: CASSISRDYEQYF. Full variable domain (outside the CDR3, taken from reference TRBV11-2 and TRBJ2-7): EAGVAQSPRYKIIEKRQSVAFWCNPISGHATLYWYQQILGQGPKLLIQFQNNGVVDDSQLPKDRFSAERLKGVDSTLKIQPAKLEDSAVYLCASSISRDYEQYFGPGTRLTVT.